The 8 T cell receptor beta chains below all came from one sample that was sequenced in a study of shared clonotypes between healthy human individuals. CD45RO-negative cells were positively selected for CCR7, leaving out terminally differentiated effector memory CD45RA+ cells. TCRdb's copy holds only in-frame clones and misses some; the assay was immunoSEQ multiplex PCR. The sample shows about 2.1 million clones, just over 90% of them seen only once. Material for sequencing was naive CD8+ T cells from PBMCs. All receptors derive from a man aged 18-30 years in good health. Some clones in this sample may be carry-over from other donors' samples.

This chain connects TRBV6-1 to TRBJ2-5, with TRBD2 identical over 15 bases. CDR1 MNHNS and CDR2 SASEGT come from the germline V gene. With V trimmed by 2 bases and J by 4 bases, 8 bases remained unmatched. There are 18 residues in the CDR3. The CDR3 coding sequence is TGTGCCAGCAGTGAACACGGAGGGACTAGCGGGAGGAGAGAGACCCAGTACTTC. As protein: CASSEHGGTSGRRETQYF.

A note on this clone: The sample has other DNA sequences that encode this CDR3 too. The chain has TRBV9 and TRBJ2-1, with 8 bases matching TRBD1. The CDR3 contains 16 residues. The trim removed 0 bases at V and 1 base at J, leaving 3 bases unmatched. Germline values: CDR1 SGDLS, CDR2 YYNGEE. CDR3 nucleotides: TGTGCCAGCAGCGTAGCCGGGACAGGTTCCTACAATGAGCAGTTCTTC. It specifies CASSVAGTGSYNEQFF.

The V call is TRBV27, the J call TRBJ1-5; 8 bases map to TRBD1. Germline CDR1 reads MNHEY; CDR2 reads SMNVEV (reference sequence). The V segment lost 5 bases and the J segment 0 bases; nucleotides outside the gene matches: 6. The CDR3 contains 16 residues. The CDR3 sequence: CASSPLTGDSNQPQHF. CDR3 nucleotides: TGTGCCAGCAGTCCCCTGACAGGGGATAGCAATCAGCCCCAGCATTTT.

The chain uses TRBV6-6 and TRBJ2-5; 8 nucleotides align to TRBD1. The CDR3 is 14 residues long. From germline, CDR1 is MNHNY and CDR2 SVGAGI (reference sequence). V was pared by 11 bases and J by 5 bases, with 13 bases of the junction left unmatched. The CDR3 is CACDQGALAETQYF. DNA for the CDR3: TGTGCCTGCGATCAGGGGGCCCTTGCTGAGACCCAGTACTTC.

V gene TRBV27 combines with J gene TRBJ2-6, with D perhaps assigned TRBD1 or TRBD2 (5 bases each). The CDR3 extends over 19 amino acids. Germline assignment: CDR1 MNHEY and CDR2 SMNVEV (reference sequence). V was shortened by 4 bases and J by 2 bases, with 21 bases between the two germline ends. CDR3 in DNA: TGTGCCAGCAGTTCCCGAGGGACCGAGTCCCATCCTGGGGCCAACGTCCTGACTTTC. Amino acids: CASSSRGTESHPGANVLTF.

The chain has TRBV6-1 and TRBJ2-3; D possibly corresponds to TRBD1 (5 bases). This CDR3 is built from 17 residues. The germline gives CDR1 MNHNS, CDR2 SASEGT. Between the trimmed V and J ends, which lost 2 bases and 5 bases, there was a span of 20 bases. CDR3 DNA: TGTGCCAGCAGTGAAACTACTACAGTAAGGGGTGGAGATACGCAGTATTTT. This encodes CASSETTTVRGGDTQYF.

The chain links TRBV6-1 to TRBJ1-5; perhaps TRBD1 as D (5 bases). The V and J ends lost 11 bases and 0 bases respectively, with 17 bases between them. This CDR3 comprises 15 residues. The germline V gene encodes CDR1 MNHNS and CDR2 SASEGT. The CDR3 is CAGALTRNSNQPQHF. Written as DNA, the CDR3 is TGTGCCGGGGCACTTACACGGAATAGCAATCAGCCCCAGCATTTT.

Regarding this clone: Other DNA sequences in this sample translate to the same CDR3. The chain is built from TRBV7-9 and TRBJ2-5; TRBD2 aligns across 11 bases. Germline values: CDR1 SEHNR, CDR2 FQNEAQ (reference sequence). This CDR3 contains 14 residues. The trim removed 5 bases at V and 2 bases at J, leaving 1 base unmatched. The DNA for the CDR3 is TGTGCCAGCAGCACTAGCGGGGGACAAGAGACCCAGTACTTC. Protein: CASSTSGGQETQYF.